This T cell receptor beta chain was captured in a study of blood T cells in healthy people across ages. Together with a sample-barcoded 5' primer, a J-beta primer mix was included in a second PCR lasting roughly 6 to 12 cycles. From the 5' RACE reads, TCRdb called clonotypes with MiXCR, one entry per CDR3 protein. The data show over 1,500,000 distinct CDR3 sequences, less than 50% seen once. The CDR3 length is 16 residues. From germline, CDR1 is MGHRA and CDR2 YSYEKL. V lost 1 base and J lost 6; bases outside the gene matches: 4. This chain joins TRBV4-1 and TRBJ2-7; TRBD2 aligns across 15 bases. The sample comprised blood. The sequence was obtained from a woman in her forties in good health. The CDR3 nucleotides read TGCGCCAGCAGCCAAGCGCCGGGACTAGCGGGGGGCGAGCAGTACTTC. It is translated as CASSQAPGLAGGEQYF.